This T cell receptor (beta chain) was documented in a study of cytomegalovirus exposure and HLA in healthy donors. Notes on the study in general: A later analysis reported that several of the most significant clusters appeared to be linked to common viral pathogens, among them Epstein-Barr virus. Beyond CMV serostatus, there was no information to go on about immune exposure. For most subjects, TCR beta sequences were reported to predict HLA-A and HLA-B alleles with accuracy. Earlier analysis yielded a pattern in which most TCR beta V segments were productive about 90% or about 30% of the time.

As concerns this clone: Antigen specificity is unknown.

V was clipped by 2 bases and J by 1 base, with 13 bases between them. From germline, CDR1 is SQVTM and CDR2 ANQGSEA. This CDR3 is built from 15 residues. Primers: 60 Vbeta forward and 13 Jbeta reverse. The protocol was immunoSEQ multiplex PCR, while the TCRdb copy is restricted to in-frame clones and leaves out a portion. This table has around 140,000 clones, 82% appearing once. The chain is built from TRBV29-1 and TRBJ2-3, with D possibly matching TRBD1 (6 bases). Specimen: PBMCs. The clonotype originates from a woman aged 55-69 years in good health and CMV-seropositive. CDR3 region: CSVELPNRGTDTQYF. The CDR3 coding sequence is TGCAGCGTTGAACTACCGAACAGGGGCACAGATACGCAGTATTTT.